This T cell receptor beta chain derives from a study of blood T cell repertoires in COVID-19. Study-level information: PBMCs, B-cell-depleted T cells, or T cells provided the cDNA or gDNA that made up the material.

From germline, CDR1 is SGHRS and CDR2 YFSETQ. V gave up 3 bases and J gave up 1 base; unmatched junction bases: 2. This CDR3 has 14 amino acids. The protocol was immunoSEQ multiplex PCR, while the TCRdb copy is restricted to in-frame clones and leaves out a portion. Counted here are roughly 180,000 clones, more than 75% occurring once; the ten biggest clones make up less than 6.5%. V gene TRBV5-1 combines with J gene TRBJ2-3; TRBD1 agrees at 7 bases. Sequenced material: peripheral blood. The sequence derives from a woman aged 45-60 years with COVID-19, enrolled during active disease. Written as DNA, the CDR3 is TGCGCCAGCAGCTCCGGACAGGGCACAGATACGCAGTATTTT. It is translated as CASSSGQGTDTQYF.